The 20 T cell receptor beta chains below were found in one sample sequenced in a study of T cells in Graves' hyperthyroidism and ophthalmopathy (dated by TCRdb to the late 2010s). The library came from multiplex PCR. TCRdb shows the sequencer as Illumina HiSeq 2000. The TCR beta CDR3 regions were amplified from the RNA transcripts. The TCR CDR3 was subjected to a first round of RT-PCR using the HTBI primer set and the Qiagen OneStep RT-PCR kit. TCRdb passed the public sequencing reads through fastp at Q25 and MiXCR, retaining productive beta sequences. All rows with the same CDR3 protein become a single entry with the most common DNA and genes. In this sample the table shows around 620,000 distinct CDR3 sequences, 12% to 15% of which occur a single time. The biggest ten clones account for around 7% of the sample. The sequencing input was blood. Receptors were obtained from a woman aged 18-29 years with Graves' ophthalmopathy.

This clonotype has a count of ten or more. The chain combines TRBV7-6 with TRBJ2-5; no reliable D call. This CDR3 is 13 amino acids long. Germline CDR1 and CDR2: SGHVS and FNYEAQ. With 0 bases removed from V and 4 bases from J, the gap between germline ends came to 6 bases. In DNA, the CDR3 is TGTGCCAGCAGCTTAGCGGAGACAGAGACCCAGTACTTC. This gives the protein CASSLAETETQYF.

Many counts were recorded for this clonotype. V and J are TRBV2 and TRBJ1-1; 8 nucleotides agree with TRBD1. Trimming removed 6 bases from V and 4 bases from J; junction bases left unmatched: 4. The CDR3 runs to 13 residues. CDR1 and CDR2 (germline): SNHLY, FYNNEI. The chain's CDR3 is CASRTDRATEAFF. CDR3 nucleotides: TGTGCCAGCAGGACGGACAGGGCCACTGAAGCTTTCTTT.

This clonotype was seen at least ten times. The chain joins TRBV6-1 to TRBJ2-3, with 10 bases lining up with TRBD1. Germline V gene sequence: CDR1 MNHNS, CDR2 SASEGT. Trimming cost V 5 bases and J 4 bases; bases outside gene matches: 3. The CDR3 is made up of 14 amino acids. CDR3 in amino acids: CASSRDRGPDTQYF. The CDR3, as DNA: TGTGCCAGCAGTCGTGACAGGGGGCCAGATACGCAGTATTTT.

In this sample, this clonotype turned up many times. CDR3 region: CASSFTSGAGETQYF. In nucleotides, the CDR3 is TGTGCCAGCAGCTTCACCTCAGGGGCCGGAGAGACCCAGTACTTC. The V and J genes are TRBV7-9 and TRBJ2-5; a possible D gene is TRBD1 (6 bases). The CDR3 consists of 15 residues. The V end lost 3 bases, the J end lost 4 bases, and 15 bases lay between the germline ends. Germline V CDR1 and CDR2: SEHNR, FQNEAQ (reference sequence).

This clonotype was observed a handful of times. The V call is TRBV4-3, the J call TRBJ1-1, with D tentatively TRBD1 (5 bases). Germline lookup yields CDR1 LGHNA and CDR2 YSLEER. CDR3 length: 17 amino acids. The V and J ends lost 0 bases and 1 base respectively, with 15 bases between them. The CDR3 nucleotides read TGCGCCAGCAGCCAAGATTTAAGGGGATATAGGAACACTGAAGCTTTCTTT. It specifies CASSQDLRGYRNTEAFF.

This clonotype was detected only a few times. The chain recombines TRBV12-3 or TRBV12-4 with TRBJ1-2, with D possibly being TRBD1 (5 bases). Trimming took 6 bases from V and 8 from J, leaving 19 bases between them. This CDR3 has 14 residues. The CDR3 loop is CASSPPGGARGYTF. In DNA, the CDR3 is TGTGCCAGCAGCCCTCCAGGCGGGGCGCGGGGCTACACCTTC.

This clonotype appeared a few times. V is TRBV19 and J is TRBJ1-5; D remains unclear. Germline CDR1 and CDR2: LNHDA and SQIVND (reference sequence). The CDR3 has 14 amino acids. V lost 3 bases and J lost 3, with 9 bases in between. The CDR3 loop is CASSMGDNNQPQHF. The CDR3 DNA reads as TGTGCCAGTAGTATGGGTGACAACAATCAGCCCCAGCATTTT.

This clonotype was seen repeatedly, ten times or more. The chain has TRBV28 and TRBJ2-7, with D perhaps matching TRBD1 (6 bases). Trimming removed 3 bases from V and 12 bases from J, with 18 bases in between. The CDR3 runs 13 residues. Germline CDR1 is MDHEN and CDR2 is SYDVKM. The CDR3 DNA sequence: TGTGCCAGCAGTTTTTCTACAGGGTCGGATGGGTACTTC. It translates to CASSFSTGSDGYF. The complete variable domain, with remaining parts taken from reference TRBV28 and TRBJ2-7, reads DVKVTQSSRYLVKRTGEKVFLECVQDMDHENMFWYRQDPGLGLRLIYFSYDVKMKEKGDIPEGYSVSREKKERFSLILESASTNQTSMYLCASSFSTGSDGYFGPGTRLTVT.

This clonotype was observed many times. This chain joins TRBV11-2 and TRBJ2-6, with D possibly being TRBD1 (6 bases). V lost 9 bases and J 0 bases, leaving 15 bases between the germline ends. The CDR3 has 16 amino acids. CDR1 is SGHAT, CDR2 FQNNGV, per germline. CDR3 sequence (DNA): TGTGCCAGTACCCGGGACATAAGCTCTGGGGCCAACGTCCTGACTTTC. Translated, it gives CASTRDISSGANVLTF.

The chain employs TRBV4-2 and TRBJ2-1, with TRBD2 matching over 10 bases. The germline V gene has CDR1 LGHNA and CDR2 YNFKEQ. Trimming removed 5 bases from V and 4 bases from J; junction bases left unmatched: 14. The CDR3 runs 18 residues. This CDR3 reads CASSAGTSVLGEYNEQFF. CDR3 nucleotides: TGTGCCAGCAGCGCCGGGACTAGCGTCCTCGGGGAATACAATGAGCAGTTCTTC.

This clonotype was counted at least ten times. The chain combines TRBV24-1 with TRBJ1-1; no definite D call. Germline V CDR1 and CDR2: KGHDR, SFDVKD. The CDR3 extends over 13 amino acids. The germline V and J ends were trimmed by 4 bases and 1 base, with 6 bases remaining between them. The CDR3 nucleotides read TGTGCCACCAGTGACCGGGGGAACACTGAAGCTTTCTTT. Translating it yields CATSDRGNTEAFF.

This sequence joins TRBV20-1 and TRBJ2-7; 8 bases are a match to TRBD2. The CDR3 extends over 14 amino acids. The ends lost 6 bases at V and 2 bases at J; junction bases unmatched: 9. Germline V gives CDR1 DFQATT, CDR2 SNEGSKA (reference sequence). The DNA of the CDR3 is TGCAGTGCCCAACCCCGGGAGGGGCCCTACGAGCAGTACTTC. Its translation: CSAQPREGPYEQYF.

Only a few counts were recorded for this clonotype. The genes are TRBV9 and TRBJ2-1; D may be TRBD1 or TRBD2 (5 bases each). Germline loops: CDR1 SGDLS, CDR2 YYNGEE. V dropped 4 bases and J dropped 9 bases, with 17 bases sitting between them. The CDR3 is 14 residues long. The CDR3 region has the DNA TGTGCCAGCAGCTTTCGGGGCCAGGGAAGTGAGCAGTTCTTC. This gives the protein CASSFRGQGSEQFF.

This clonotype was detected many times. V and J are TRBV6-2 or TRBV6-3 and TRBJ2-2; 7 nucleotides align to TRBD2. CDR1 is MNHEY and CDR2 is SVGEGT in the germline V gene. The CDR3 contains 18 residues. The junction had 12 bases not matched to a gene; V was cut back by 5 bases and J by 0 bases. The DNA for the CDR3 is TGTGCCAGCAGTCAAGCGGGGACGCGGGGCGCGAACACCGGGGAGCTGTTTTTT. Translation: CASSQAGTRGANTGELFF.

The chain recombines TRBV12-3 or TRBV12-4 with TRBJ2-7; D could derive from TRBD1 or TRBD2 (6 bases each). Trimming took off 3 bases at V and 3 bases at J, with 27 bases between the two ends. The CDR3 consists of 19 residues. CDR3 protein: CASSLEGGYCPVPYYEQYF. In nucleotides, the CDR3 is TGTGCCAGCAGTTTGGAGGGGGGATACTGCCCGGTTCCCTACTACGAGCAGTACTTC.

This clonotype has a count of ten or more. The rearrangement joins TRBV7-9 to TRBJ1-2; D unresolved. CDR3 length: 14 residues. Trimming left V 2 bases short and J 3 bases short, with 10 bases between. The germline CDR1 and CDR2 sequences are SEHNR and FQNEAQ (reference sequence). Written as DNA, the CDR3 is TGTGCCAGCAGCTTAAATGGGGTGGACTATGGCTACACCTTC. It codes for CASSLNGVDYGYTF. Variable domain in full (rest from reference TRBV7-9 and TRBJ1-2): DTGVSQNPRHKITKRGQNVTFRCDPISEHNRLYWYRQTLGQGPEFLTYFQNEAQLEKSRLLSDRFSAERPKGSFSTLEIQRTEQGDSAMYLCASSLNGVDYGYTFGSGTRLTVV.

V gene TRBV7-2 combines with J gene TRBJ2-3; 14 bases are a match to TRBD2. From germline, CDR1 is SGHTA and CDR2 FQGNSA. The CDR3 consists of 18 residues. V lost 5 bases and J lost 1; bases outside the gene matches: 8. CDR3 in amino acids: CASSRRWGLAGGTDTQYF. DNA of the CDR3: TGTGCCAGCAGCAGGAGGTGGGGACTAGCGGGAGGCACAGATACGCAGTATTTT.

The chain links TRBV7-9 to TRBJ2-7, with 16 bases aligning to TRBD2. In germline, CDR1 is SEHNR, CDR2 FQNEAQ (reference sequence). With V trimmed by 5 bases and J by 0 bases, 7 bases remained unmatched. This CDR3 contains 18 residues. In DNA form, the CDR3 reads TGTGCCAGCAGCCTCGGGACTAGCGGGAGGGTGAGCTCCTACGAGCAGTACTTC. Amino acid sequence: CASSLGTSGRVSSYEQYF.

There are many counts of this clonotype. The J gene is TRBJ2-7, the V gene TRBV20-1; 7 bases map to TRBD2. The CDR3 runs to 12 residues. V dropped 5 bases and J dropped 6; count of bases not matched to a gene: 7. CDR1 and CDR2 from the germline V gene are DFQATT and SNEGSKA (reference sequence). CDR3 nucleotide sequence: TGCAGTGCTGGATTTTGGGGGGGCGAGCAGTACTTC. Its translation: CSAGFWGGEQYF.

This clonotype was observed a handful of times. The conserved final phenylalanine or tryptophan is absent from the CDR3, which likely points to a read error. This chain connects TRBV30 to TRBJ1-2; the D gene is possibly TRBD1 (5 bases). Germline V gene lookup returns CDR1 GTSNPN and CDR2 SVGIG (reference sequence). V lost 4 bases to trimming and J lost 4 bases, with 16 bases between them. The length of the CDR3 is 14 residues. CDR3 sequence: CAWNRPPGTYGYTL. CDR3 in DNA: TGTGCCTGGAACCGACCGCCAGGGACCTATGGCTACACCCTC.